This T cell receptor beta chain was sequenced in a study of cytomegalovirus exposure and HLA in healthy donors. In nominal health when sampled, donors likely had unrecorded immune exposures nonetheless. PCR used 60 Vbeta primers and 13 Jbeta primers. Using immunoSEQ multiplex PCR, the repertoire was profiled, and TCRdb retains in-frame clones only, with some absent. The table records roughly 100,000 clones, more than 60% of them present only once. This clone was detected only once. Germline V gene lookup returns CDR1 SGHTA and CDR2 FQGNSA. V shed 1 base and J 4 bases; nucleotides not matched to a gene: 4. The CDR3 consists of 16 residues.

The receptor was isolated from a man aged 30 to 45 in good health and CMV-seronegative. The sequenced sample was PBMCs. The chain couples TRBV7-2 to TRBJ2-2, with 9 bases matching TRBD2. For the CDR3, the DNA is TGTGCCAGCAGCTTAGGCGGGAGGGCCGGCACCGGGGAGCTGTTTTTT. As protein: CASSLGGRAGTGELFF.